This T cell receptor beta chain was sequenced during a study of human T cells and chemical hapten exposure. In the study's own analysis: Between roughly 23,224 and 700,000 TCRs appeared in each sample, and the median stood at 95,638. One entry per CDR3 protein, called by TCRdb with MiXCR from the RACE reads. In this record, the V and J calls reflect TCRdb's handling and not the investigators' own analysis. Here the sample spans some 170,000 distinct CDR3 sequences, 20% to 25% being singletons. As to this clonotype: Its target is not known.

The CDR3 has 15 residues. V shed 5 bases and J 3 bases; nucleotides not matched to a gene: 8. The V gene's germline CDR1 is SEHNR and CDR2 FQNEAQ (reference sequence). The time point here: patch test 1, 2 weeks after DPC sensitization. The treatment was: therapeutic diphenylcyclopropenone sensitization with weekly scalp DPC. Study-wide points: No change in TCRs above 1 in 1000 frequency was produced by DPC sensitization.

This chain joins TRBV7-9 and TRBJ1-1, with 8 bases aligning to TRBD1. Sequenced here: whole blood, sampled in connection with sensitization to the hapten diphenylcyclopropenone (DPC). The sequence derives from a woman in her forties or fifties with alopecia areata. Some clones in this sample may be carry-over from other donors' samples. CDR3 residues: CASSPSDRAHTEAFF. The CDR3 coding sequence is TGTGCCAGCAGCCCATCGGACAGGGCTCACACTGAAGCTTTCTTT.